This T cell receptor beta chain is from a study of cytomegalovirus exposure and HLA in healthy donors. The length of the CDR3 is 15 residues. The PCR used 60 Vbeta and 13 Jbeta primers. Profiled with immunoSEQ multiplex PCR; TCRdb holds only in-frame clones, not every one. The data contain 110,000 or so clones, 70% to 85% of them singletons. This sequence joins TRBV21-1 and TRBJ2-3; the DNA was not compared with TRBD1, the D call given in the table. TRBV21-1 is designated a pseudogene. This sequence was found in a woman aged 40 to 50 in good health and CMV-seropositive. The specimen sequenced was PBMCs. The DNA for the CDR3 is TGTGCCAGCAGCAAAGGGGCAGGTCTCACAGATACGCAGTATTTT. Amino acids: CASSKGAGLTDTQYF.